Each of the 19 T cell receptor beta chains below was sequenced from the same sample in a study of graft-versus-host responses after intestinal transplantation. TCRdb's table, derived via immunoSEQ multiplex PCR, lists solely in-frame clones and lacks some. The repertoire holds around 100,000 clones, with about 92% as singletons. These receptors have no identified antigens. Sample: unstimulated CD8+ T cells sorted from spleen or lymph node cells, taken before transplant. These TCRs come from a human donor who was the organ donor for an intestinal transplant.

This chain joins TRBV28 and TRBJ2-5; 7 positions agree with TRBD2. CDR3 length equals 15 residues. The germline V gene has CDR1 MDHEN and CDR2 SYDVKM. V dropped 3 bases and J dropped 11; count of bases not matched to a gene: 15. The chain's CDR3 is CASSFHAFGAGEQYF. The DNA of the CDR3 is TGTGCCAGCAGTTTCCACGCTTTTGGGGCGGGGGAGCAGTACTTC.

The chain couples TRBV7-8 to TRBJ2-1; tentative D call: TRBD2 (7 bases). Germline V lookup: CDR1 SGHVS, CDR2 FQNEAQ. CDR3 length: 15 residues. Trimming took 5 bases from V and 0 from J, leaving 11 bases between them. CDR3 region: CASSPGGSSYNEQFF. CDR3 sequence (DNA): TGTGCCAGCAGCCCGGGGGGCAGCTCCTACAATGAGCAGTTCTTC.

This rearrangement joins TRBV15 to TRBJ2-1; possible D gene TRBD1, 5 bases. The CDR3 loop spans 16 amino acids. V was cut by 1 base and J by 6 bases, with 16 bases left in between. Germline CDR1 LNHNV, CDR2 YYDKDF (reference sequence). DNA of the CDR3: TGTGCCACCAGCAGAGTCCCCCGAGACAGCTGCAATGAGCAGTTCTTC. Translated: CATSRVPRDSCNEQFF.

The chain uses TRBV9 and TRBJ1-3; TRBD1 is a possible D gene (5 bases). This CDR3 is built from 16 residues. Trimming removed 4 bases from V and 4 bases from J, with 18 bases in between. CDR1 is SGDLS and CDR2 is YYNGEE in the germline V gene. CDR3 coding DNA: TGTGCCAGCAGCACCCGTGGAGAGGGGACCGGAAACACCATATATTTT. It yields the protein CASSTRGEGTGNTIYF.

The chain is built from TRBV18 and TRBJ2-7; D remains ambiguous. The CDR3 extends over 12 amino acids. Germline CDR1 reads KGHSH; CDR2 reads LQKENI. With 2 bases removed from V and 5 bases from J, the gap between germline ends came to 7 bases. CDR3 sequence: CASSPRAHEQYF. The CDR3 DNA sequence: TGTGCCAGCTCACCAAGGGCCCACGAGCAGTACTTC.

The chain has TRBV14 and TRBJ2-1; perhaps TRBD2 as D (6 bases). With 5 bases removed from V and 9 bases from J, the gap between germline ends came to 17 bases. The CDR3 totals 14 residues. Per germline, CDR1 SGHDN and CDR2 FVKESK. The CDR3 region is CASSLRDLGSEQFF. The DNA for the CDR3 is TGTGCCAGCAGCTTGCGGGACCTAGGTAGTGAGCAGTTCTTC. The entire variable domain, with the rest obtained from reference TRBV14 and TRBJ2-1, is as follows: EAGVTQFPSHSVIEKGQTVTLRCDPISGHDNLYWYRRVMGKEIKFLLHFVKESKQDESGMPNNRFLAERTGGTYSTLKVQPAELEDSGVYFCASSLRDLGSEQFFGPGTRLTVL.

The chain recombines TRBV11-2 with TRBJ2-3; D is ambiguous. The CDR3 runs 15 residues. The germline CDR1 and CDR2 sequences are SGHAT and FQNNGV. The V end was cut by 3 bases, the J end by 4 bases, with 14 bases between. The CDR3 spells CASSFSSGYPDTQYF. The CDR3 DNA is TGTGCCAGCAGCTTCTCGAGTGGTTACCCAGATACGCAGTATTTT.

The CDR3 region has the DNA TGTGCCAGCAGTCGTGAGACAGTGCCCCCAGATACGCAGTATTTT. It specifies CASSRETVPPDTQYF. The chain is built from TRBV5-8 and TRBJ2-3; TRBD1 might be the D (5 bases). The CDR3 contains 15 residues. V lost 5 bases and J 4 bases, leaving 17 bases between the germline ends. Germline V gene data show CDR1 as SGHTS and CDR2 as YDEGEE.

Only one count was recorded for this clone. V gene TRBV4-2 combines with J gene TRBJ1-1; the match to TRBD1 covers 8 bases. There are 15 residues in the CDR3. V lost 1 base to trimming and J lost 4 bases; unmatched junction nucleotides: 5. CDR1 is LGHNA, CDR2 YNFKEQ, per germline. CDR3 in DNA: TGTGCCAGCAGCCAAGCAGGGGGCGACGGCACTGAAGCTTTCTTT. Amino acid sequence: CASSQAGGDGTEAFF.

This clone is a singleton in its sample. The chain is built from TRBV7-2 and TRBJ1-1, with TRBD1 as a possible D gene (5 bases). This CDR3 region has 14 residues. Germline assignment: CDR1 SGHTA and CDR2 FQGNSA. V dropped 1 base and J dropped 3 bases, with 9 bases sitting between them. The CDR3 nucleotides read TGTGCCAGCAGCTTAGATAGGGGCCACACTGAAGCTTTCTTT. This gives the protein CASSLDRGHTEAFF.

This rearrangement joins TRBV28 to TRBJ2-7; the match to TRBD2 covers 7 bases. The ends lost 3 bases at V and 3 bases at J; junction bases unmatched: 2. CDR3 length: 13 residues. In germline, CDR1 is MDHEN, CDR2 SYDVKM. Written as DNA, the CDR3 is TGTGCCAGCAGTTTGGGGGGGGGCTACGAGCAGTACTTC. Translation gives CASSLGGGYEQYF.

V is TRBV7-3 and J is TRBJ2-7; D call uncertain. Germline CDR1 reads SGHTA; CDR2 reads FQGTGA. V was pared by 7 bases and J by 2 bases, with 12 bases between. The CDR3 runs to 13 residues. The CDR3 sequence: CASTKGGPYEQYF. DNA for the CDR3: TGTGCCAGCACGAAGGGTGGGCCCTACGAGCAGTACTTC. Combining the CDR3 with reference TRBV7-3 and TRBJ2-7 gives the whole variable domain GAGVSQTPSNKVTEKGKYVELRCDPISGHTALYWYRQSLGQGPEFLIYFQGTGAADDSGLPNDRFFAVRPEGSVSTLKIQRTERGDSAVYLCASTKGGPYEQYFGPGTRLTVT.

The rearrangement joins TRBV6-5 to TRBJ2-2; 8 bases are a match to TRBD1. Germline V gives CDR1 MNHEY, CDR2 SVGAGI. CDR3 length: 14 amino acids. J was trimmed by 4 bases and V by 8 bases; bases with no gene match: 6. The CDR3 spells CASEGQDATGELFF. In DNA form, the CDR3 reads TGTGCCAGCGAGGGACAGGATGCCACCGGGGAGCTGTTTTTT.

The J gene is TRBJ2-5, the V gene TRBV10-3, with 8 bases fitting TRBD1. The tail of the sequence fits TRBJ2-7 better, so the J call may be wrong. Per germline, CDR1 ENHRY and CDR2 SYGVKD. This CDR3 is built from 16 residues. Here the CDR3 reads CAISERSGGFLGEQYF. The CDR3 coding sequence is TGTGCCATCAGTGAGCGGTCAGGGGGCTTCCTCGGCGAGCAGTACTTC.

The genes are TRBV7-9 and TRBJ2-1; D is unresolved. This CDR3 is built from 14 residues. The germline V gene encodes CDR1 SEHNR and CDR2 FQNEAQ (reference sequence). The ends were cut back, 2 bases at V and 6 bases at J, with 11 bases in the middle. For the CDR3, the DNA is TGTGCCAGCAGCTTAACCGACTGGGGCAATGAGCAGTTCTTC. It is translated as CASSLTDWGNEQFF.

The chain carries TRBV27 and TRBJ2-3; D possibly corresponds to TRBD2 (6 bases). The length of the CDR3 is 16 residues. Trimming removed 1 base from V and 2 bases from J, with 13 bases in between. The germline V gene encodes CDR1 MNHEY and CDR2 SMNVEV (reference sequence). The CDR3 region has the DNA TGTGCCAGCAGTTTATTGGGACTCCGACCCACAGATACGCAGTATTTT. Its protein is CASSLLGLRPTDTQYF.

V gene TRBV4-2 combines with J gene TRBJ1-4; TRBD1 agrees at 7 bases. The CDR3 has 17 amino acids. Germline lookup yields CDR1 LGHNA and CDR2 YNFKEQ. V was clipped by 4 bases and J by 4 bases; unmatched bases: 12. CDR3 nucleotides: TGTGCCAGCAGCCCCTCCTTGACAGGGCTCCTTAATGAAAAACTGTTTTTT. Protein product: CASSPSLTGLLNEKLFF.

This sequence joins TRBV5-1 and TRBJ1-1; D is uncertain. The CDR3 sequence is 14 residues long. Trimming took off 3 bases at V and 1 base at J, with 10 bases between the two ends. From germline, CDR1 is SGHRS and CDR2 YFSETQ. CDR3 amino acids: CASSSAEGNTEAFF. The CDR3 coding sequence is TGCGCCAGCAGCTCGGCCGAGGGGAACACTGAAGCTTTCTTT.

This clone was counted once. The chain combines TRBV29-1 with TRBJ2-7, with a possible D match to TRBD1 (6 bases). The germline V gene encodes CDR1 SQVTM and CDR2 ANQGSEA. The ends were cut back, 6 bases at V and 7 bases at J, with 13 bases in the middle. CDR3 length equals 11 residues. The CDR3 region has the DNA TGCAGCGTGCTACAGGGATGGGAGCAGTACTTC. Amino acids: CSVLQGWEQYF.